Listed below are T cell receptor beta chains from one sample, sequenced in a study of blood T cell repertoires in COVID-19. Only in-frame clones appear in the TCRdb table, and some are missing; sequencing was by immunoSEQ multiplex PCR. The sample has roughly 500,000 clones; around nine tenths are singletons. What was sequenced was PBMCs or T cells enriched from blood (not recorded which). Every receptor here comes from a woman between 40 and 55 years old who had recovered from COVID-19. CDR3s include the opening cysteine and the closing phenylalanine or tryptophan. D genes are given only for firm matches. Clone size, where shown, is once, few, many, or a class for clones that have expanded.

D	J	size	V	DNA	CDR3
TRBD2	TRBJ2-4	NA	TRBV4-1	TGCGCCAGCAGCCAAGGAGGGGAGGGCGTCATTCAGTACTTC	CASSQGGEGVIQYF
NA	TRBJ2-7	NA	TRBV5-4	TGTGCCAGCAGCTTGGTAGGGTCGATACGGGCGGGCGAGCAGTACTTC	CASSLVGSIRAGEQYF
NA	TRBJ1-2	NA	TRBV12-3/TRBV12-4	TGTGCCAGCAGTTTAGGGGCAGGCTATGGCTACACCTTC	CASSLGAGYGYTF
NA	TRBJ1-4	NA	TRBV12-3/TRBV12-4	TGTGCCGCACGTCGGGGGTTTAATGAAAAACTGTTTTTT	CAARRGFNEKLFF
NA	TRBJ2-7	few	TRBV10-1	TGCGCCAGCAGTGAGTCTTCAGGGTATGGTTCCTACGAGCAGTACTTC	CASSESSGYGSYEQYF
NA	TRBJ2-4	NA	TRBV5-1	TGCGCCAGCAGCTTCAGGGGCGGCCAAAACATTCAGTACTTC	CASSFRGGQNIQYF
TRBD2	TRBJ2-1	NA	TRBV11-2	TGTGCCAGCAGCCAACCGGGACTAGCGGGAATCTATGAGCAGTTCTTC	CASSQPGLAGIYEQFF
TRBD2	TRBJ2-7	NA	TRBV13	TGTGCCAGCAGCTCAACTAGCGGGAACTACGAGCAGTACTTC	CASSSTSGNYEQYF
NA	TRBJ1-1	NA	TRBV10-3	TGTGCCATCAGTGACGGACTGTCCATGAACACTGAAGCTTTCTTT	CAISDGLSMNTEAFF
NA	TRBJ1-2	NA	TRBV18	TGTGCCAGCTCACCGAGTCGAGATCTAAACTATGGCTACACCTTC	CASSPSRDLNYGYTF
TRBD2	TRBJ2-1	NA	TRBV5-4	TGTGCCAGCAGCTTAGCGGGAGGAGGAAACAATGAGCAGTTCTTC	CASSLAGGGNNEQFF
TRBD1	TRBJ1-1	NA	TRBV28	TGTGCCAGCAGCCCAGGGGGGATCCAGAATACTGAAGCTTTCTTT	CASSPGGIQNTEAFF
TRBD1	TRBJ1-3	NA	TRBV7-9	TGTGCCAGCAGCTTAGCCGGGACAGGGGTTCTAAAAATTAACACCATATATTTT	CASSLAGTGVLKINTIYF
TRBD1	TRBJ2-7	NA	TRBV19	TGTGCCAGTAGCAGGGACAGATCCTACGAGCAGTACTTC	CASSRDRSYEQYF
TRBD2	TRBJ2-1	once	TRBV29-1	TGCAGCGTTCGGACTAGCGGGAGCAATAATGAGCAGTTCTTC	CSVRTSGSNNEQFF
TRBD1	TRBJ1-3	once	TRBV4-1	TGCGCCAGCGTTCAGGACAGGGGATCTGGAAACACCATATATTTT	CASVQDRGSGNTIYF
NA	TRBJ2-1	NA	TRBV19	TGTGCCAGTAGTATCGGTGGGAGTTGGCCCTCCTACAATGAGCAGTTCTTC	CASSIGGSWPSYNEQFF
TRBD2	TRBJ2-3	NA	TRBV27	TGTGCCAGCAGTTTATGGGGCTCGGGAGGAGCGCAGTATTTT	CASSLWGSGGAQYF
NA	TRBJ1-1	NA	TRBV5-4	TGTGCCAGCAGCTTGGAGGGGACAAGAATGAACACTGAAGCTTTCTTT	CASSLEGTRMNTEAFF
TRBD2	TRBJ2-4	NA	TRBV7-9	TGTGCCAGCAGCCCCCTTCTAGCCGTGCTAGCGGGAACCAAAAACATTCAGTACTTC	CASSPLLAVLAGTKNIQYF
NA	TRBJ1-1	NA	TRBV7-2	TGTGCCAGCAGCCGAGGGGGGAACACTGAAGCTTTCTTT	CASSRGGNTEAFF
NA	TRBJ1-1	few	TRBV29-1	TGCAGCGTCGTTAAATCCGGGACTGAAGCTTTCTTT	CSVVKSGTEAFF
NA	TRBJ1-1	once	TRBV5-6	TGTGCCAGCAGCTTGAGCTTAGGGGACTCAAACACTGAAGCTTTCTTT	CASSLSLGDSNTEAFF
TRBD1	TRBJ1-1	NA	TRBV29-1	TGCAGCGTCTATCCAGGGGGCACTGAAGCTTTCTTT	CSVYPGGTEAFF
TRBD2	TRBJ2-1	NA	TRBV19	TGTGCCAGTCGGGGAGCGGGAAGCTCCTACAATGAGCAGTTCTTC	CASRGAGSSYNEQFF
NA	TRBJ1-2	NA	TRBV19	TGTGCCAGTAGCGGACCAGGGGAGGGCATGGGGGGCTACACCTTC	CASSGPGEGMGGYTF
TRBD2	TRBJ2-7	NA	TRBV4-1	TGCGCCAGCAGCAAAGGAGGAGCTAGCGGGGTCTACGAGCAGTACTTC	CASSKGGASGVYEQYF
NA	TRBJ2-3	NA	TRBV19	TGTGCCAGTAGTATAGCGGCAGGGGGCACAGATACGCAGTATTTT	CASSIAAGGTDTQYF
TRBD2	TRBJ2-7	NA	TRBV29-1	TGCAGCGTTGTAGGTGGGGGGGTCCAAAATGTTTACGAGCAGTACTTC	CSVVGGGVQNVYEQYF
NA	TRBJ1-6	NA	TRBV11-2	TGTGCCAGCAGCTTAGACAGATTTTCACCCCTCCACTTT	CASSLDRFSPLHF
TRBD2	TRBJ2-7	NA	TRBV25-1	TGTGCCAGCAGTGGTAGCGGGGCCTACGAGCAGTACTTC	CASSGSGAYEQYF
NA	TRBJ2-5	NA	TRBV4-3	TGCGCCAGCAGCCAAGCCTCGGGACTCGGAGGAGAGACCCAGTACTTC	CASSQASGLGGETQYF
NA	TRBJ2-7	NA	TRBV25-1	TGTGCCAGCACCCCCCCGGTAACGGGCGAGCAGTACTTC	CASTPPVTGEQYF
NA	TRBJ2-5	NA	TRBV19	TGTGCCAGTAGTCAGATGACAGCCTGGTACCAAGAGACCCAGTACTTC	CASSQMTAWYQETQYF
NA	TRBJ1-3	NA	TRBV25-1	TGTGCCAGCACGCCGCCCGGGGATATTGGAAACACCATATATTTT	CASTPPGDIGNTIYF
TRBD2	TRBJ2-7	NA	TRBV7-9	TGTGCCAGCAGCTTAGAAGCGGGAGCAACCGAGCAGTACTTC	CASSLEAGATEQYF
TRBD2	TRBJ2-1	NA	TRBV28	TGTGCCAGCAGTCGAGGACTAGCGGGAGTGGACGAGCAGTTCTTC	CASSRGLAGVDEQFF
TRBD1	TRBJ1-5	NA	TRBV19	TGTGCCAGTAGCGCGACAGGGTTTGTTCAGCCCCAGCATTTT	CASSATGFVQPQHF
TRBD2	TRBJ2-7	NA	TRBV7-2	TGTGCCAGCAGCTTGGGGACTATAGGGGACTACGAGCAGTACTTC	CASSLGTIGDYEQYF
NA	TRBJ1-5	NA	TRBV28	TGTGCCAGCCTCCACAGGAGTAGGAATCAGCCCCAGCATTTT	CASLHRSRNQPQHF
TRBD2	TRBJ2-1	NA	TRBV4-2	TGTGCCAGCAGCCAAGTTGATAGCGGGTACAATGAGCAGTTCTTC	CASSQVDSGYNEQFF
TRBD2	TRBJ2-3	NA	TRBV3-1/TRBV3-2	TGTGCCAGCAGCCCCCGGTCCGGGGGGACAGATACGCAGTATTTT	CASSPRSGGTDTQYF
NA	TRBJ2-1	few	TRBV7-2	TGTGCCAGCAGCTTAGTCGGCGGCTCCTACAATGAGCAGTTCTTC	CASSLVGGSYNEQFF
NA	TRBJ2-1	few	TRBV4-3	TGCGCCAGCAGCCAAGATGGGTGGAACAGCGGAGACAATGAGCAGTTCTTC	CASSQDGWNSGDNEQFF
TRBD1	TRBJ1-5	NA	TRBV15	TGTGCCACCAGCCCCGGACAGGCGTCTCAGCCCCAGCATTTT	CATSPGQASQPQHF
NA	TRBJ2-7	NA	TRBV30	TGTGCCTGGAGTTCGATTTTCGGCGGGTACGAGCAGTACTTC	CAWSSIFGGYEQYF
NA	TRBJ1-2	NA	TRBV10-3	TGTGCCATCAGGTCAGGGCCCAATCCCAACTATGGCTACACCTTC	CAIRSGPNPNYGYTF
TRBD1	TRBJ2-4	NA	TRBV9	TGTGCCAGCAGCGTAGAGGGGGCAGGGGGTGCCAAAAACATTCAGTACTTC	CASSVEGAGGAKNIQYF
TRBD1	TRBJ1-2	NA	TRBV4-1	TGCGCCAGCAGCGACAGGGACCCTAACTATGGCTACACCTTC	CASSDRDPNYGYTF
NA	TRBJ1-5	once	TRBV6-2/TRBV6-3	TGTGCCAGCAGTCTCGAGAGGACAGCTGGGGACCAGCCCCAGCATTTT	CASSLERTAGDQPQHF
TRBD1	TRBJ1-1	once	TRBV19	TGTGCCAGTAGTAGTCGGGACAGGGTATTTTTGGGCACTGAAGCTTTCTTT	CASSSRDRVFLGTEAFF
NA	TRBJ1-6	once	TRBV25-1	TGTGCCAGCAGTGGGAGGAATTCACCCCTCCACTTT	CASSGRNSPLHF
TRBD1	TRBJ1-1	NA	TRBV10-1	TGCGCCAGCAGTGACCAGGGGGCGGGCACTGAAGCTTTCTTT	CASSDQGAGTEAFF
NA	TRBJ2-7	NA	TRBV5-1	TGCGCCAGCAGCTCCCGGGACACTATTTCCCCCTACGAGCAGTACTTC	CASSSRDTISPYEQYF
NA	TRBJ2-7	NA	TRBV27	TGTGCCAGCAGTTCCCGGGACAAAACCTACGAGCAGTACTTC	CASSSRDKTYEQYF
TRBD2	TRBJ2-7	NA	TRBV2	TGTGCCAGCAGTGACGTGGGAGGGCGATACGAGCAGTACTTC	CASSDVGGRYEQYF
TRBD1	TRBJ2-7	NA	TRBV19	TGTGCCAGTAGTCACGGGACAGGTTTTTACGAGCAGTACTTC	CASSHGTGFYEQYF
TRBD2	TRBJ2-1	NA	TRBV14	TGTGCCAGCAGCCAAGATTCCGGGGGGTTGTACAATGAGCAGTTCTTC	CASSQDSGGLYNEQFF
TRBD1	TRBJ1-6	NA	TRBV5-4	TGTGCCAGCAGCTTAGCGGACAGGAGAGTCTCACCCCTCCACTTT	CASSLADRRVSPLHF
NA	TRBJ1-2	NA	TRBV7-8	TGTGCCAGCAGCCGTACTCCAGGGGAAGGATATGGCTACACCTTC	CASSRTPGEGYGYTF